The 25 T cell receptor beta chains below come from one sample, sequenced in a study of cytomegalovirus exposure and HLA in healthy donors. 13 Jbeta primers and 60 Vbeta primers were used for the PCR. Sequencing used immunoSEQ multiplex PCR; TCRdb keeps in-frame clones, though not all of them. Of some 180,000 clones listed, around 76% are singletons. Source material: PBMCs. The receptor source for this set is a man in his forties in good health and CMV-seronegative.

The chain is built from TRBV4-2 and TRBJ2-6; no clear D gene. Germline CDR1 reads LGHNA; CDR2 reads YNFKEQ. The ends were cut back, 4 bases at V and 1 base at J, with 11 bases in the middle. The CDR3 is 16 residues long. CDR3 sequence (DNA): TGTGCCAGCAGCCCAGAGTCCGGGTCTGGGGCCAACGTCCTGACTTTC. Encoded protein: CASSPESGSGANVLTF.

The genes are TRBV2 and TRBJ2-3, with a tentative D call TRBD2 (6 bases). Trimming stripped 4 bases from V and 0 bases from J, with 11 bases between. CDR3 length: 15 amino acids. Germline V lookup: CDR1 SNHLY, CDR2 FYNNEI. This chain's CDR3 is CASSGRGSSTDTQYF. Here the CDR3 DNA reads TGTGCCAGCAGTGGGAGGGGTTCTAGCACAGATACGCAGTATTTT.

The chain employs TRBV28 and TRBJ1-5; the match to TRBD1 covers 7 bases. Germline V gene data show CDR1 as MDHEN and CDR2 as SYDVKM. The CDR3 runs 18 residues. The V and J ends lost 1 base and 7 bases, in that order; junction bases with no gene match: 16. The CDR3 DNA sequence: TGTGCCAGCAGTTTATCCAGAGCGTCGACAGGGAATCGCCAGCCCCAGCATTTT. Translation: CASSLSRASTGNRQPQHF.

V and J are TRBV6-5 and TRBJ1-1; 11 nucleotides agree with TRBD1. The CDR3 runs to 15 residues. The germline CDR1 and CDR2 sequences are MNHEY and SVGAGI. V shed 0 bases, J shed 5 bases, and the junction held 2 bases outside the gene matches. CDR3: CASSYSGQGATEAFF. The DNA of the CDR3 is TGTGCCAGCAGTTACTCCGGACAGGGGGCGACTGAAGCTTTCTTT.

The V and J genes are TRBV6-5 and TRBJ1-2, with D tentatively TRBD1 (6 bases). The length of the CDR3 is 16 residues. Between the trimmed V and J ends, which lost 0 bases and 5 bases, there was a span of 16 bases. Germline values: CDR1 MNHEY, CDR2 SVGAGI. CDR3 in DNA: TGTGCCAGCAGTTACTCGATGGCAGGGGCACCGTATGGCTACACCTTC. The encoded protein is CASSYSMAGAPYGYTF.

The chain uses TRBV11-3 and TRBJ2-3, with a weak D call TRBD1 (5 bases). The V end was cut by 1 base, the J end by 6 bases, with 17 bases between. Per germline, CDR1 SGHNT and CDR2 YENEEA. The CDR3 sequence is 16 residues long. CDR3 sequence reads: CASSLGSPGSADTQYF. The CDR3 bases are TGTGCCAGCAGCTTAGGTTCCCCAGGGTCCGCTGATACGCAGTATTTT. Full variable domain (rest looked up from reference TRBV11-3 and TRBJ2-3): EAGVVQSPRYKIIEKKQPVAFWCNPISGHNTLYWYLQNLGQGPELLIRYENEEAVDDSQLPKDRFSAERLKGVDSTLKIQPAELGDSAVYLCASSLGSPGSADTQYFGPGTRLTVL.

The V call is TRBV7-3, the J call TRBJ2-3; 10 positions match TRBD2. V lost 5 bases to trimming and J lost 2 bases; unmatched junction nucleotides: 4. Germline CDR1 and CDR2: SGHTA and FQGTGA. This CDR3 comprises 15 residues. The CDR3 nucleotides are TGTGCCAGCAGCCTGGGACTAGCGAACACAGATACGCAGTATTTT. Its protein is CASSLGLANTDTQYF.

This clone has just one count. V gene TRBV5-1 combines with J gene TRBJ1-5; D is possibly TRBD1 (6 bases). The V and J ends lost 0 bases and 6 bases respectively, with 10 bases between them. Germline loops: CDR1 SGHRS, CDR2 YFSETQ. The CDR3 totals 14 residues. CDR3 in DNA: TGCGCCAGCAGCTTGGTTACAGGGAGTCAGCCCCAGCATTTT. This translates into CASSLVTGSQPQHF.

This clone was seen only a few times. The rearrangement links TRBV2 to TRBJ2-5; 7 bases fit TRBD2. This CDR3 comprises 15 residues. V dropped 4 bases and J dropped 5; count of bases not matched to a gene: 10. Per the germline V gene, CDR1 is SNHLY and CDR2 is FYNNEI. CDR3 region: CASSVLAGDSETQYF. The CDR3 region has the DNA TGTGCCAGCAGTGTTTTGGCGGGGGATAGCGAGACCCAGTACTTC.

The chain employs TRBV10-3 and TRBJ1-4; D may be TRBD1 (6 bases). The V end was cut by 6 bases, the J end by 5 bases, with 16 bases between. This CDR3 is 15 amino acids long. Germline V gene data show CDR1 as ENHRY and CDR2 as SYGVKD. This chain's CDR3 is CAISQGLGVNEKLFF. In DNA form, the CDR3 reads TGTGCCATCAGCCAGGGGTTGGGGGTGAATGAAAAACTGTTTTTT.

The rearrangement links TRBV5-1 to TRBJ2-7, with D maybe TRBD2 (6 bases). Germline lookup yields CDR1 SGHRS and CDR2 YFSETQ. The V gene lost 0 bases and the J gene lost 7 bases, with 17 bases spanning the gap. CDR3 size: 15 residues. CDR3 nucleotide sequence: TGCGCCAGCAGCTTGGTGGGGCGGGAAAGCGGAGAGCAGTACTTC. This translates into CASSLVGRESGEQYF.

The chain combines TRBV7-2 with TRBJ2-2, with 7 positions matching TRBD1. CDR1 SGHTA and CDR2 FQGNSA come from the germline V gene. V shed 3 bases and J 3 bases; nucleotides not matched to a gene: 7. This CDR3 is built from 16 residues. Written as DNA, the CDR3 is TGTGCCAGCAGCTTTGCGCCAGGGGGATACACCGGGGAGCTGTTTTTT. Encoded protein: CASSFAPGGYTGELFF.

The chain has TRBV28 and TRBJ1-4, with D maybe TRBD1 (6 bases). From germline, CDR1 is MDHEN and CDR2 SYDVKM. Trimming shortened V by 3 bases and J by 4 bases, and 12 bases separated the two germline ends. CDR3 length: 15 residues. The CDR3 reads CASSLLGALNEKLFF. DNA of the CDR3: TGTGCCAGCAGTTTGTTGGGGGCCCTTAATGAAAAACTGTTTTTT.

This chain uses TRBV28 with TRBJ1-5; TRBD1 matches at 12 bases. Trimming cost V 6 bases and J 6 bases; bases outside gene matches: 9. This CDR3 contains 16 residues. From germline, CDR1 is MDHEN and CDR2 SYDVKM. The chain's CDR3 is CASSRWGQGAGQPQHF. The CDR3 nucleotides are TGTGCCAGCAGCCGATGGGGACAGGGGGCGGGTCAGCCCCAGCATTTT.

The CDR3 loop is CASSQAGGLADTQYF. DNA of the CDR3: TGTGCCAGCAGCCAAGCGGGAGGGCTCGCAGATACGCAGTATTTT. The genes are TRBV4-2 and TRBJ2-3; 8 nucleotides match TRBD2. This CDR3 region has 15 residues. CDR1 is LGHNA, CDR2 YNFKEQ, per germline. The V segment lost 1 base and the J segment 4 bases; nucleotides outside the gene matches: 4.

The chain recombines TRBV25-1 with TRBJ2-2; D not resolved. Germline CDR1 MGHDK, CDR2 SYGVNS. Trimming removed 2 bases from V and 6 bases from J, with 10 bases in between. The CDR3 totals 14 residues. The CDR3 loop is CASSETRQAGELFF. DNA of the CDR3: TGTGCCAGCAGTGAAACCAGGCAAGCCGGGGAGCTGTTTTTT.

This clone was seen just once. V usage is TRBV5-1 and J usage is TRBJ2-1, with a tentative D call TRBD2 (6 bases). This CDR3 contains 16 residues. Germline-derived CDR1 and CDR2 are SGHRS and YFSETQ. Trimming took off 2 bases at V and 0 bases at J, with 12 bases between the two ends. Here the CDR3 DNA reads TGCGCCAGCAGCTTCCCGGGACTCAGCTCCTACAATGAGCAGTTCTTC. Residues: CASSFPGLSSYNEQFF.

In DNA form, the CDR3 reads TGCGCCAGCAGCCAAGTTCCCGGGATCCCGCAGACCCAGTACTTC. Encoded protein: CASSQVPGIPQTQYF. V gene TRBV4-1 combines with J gene TRBJ2-5; a possible D gene is TRBD2 (5 bases). Germline-derived CDR1 and CDR2 are MGHRA and YSYEKL. The CDR3 is 15 residues long. The V and J ends lost 1 base and 6 bases respectively, with 15 bases between them.

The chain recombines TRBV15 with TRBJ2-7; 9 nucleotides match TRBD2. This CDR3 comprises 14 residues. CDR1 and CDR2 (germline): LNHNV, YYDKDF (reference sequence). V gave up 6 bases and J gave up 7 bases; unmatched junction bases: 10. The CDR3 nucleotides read TGTGCCACCAGTGCCCCGGGACTAGCCCGGGAGCAGTACTTC. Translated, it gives CATSAPGLAREQYF. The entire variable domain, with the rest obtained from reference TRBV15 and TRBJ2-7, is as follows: DAMVIQNPRYQVTQFGKPVTLSCSQTLNHNVMYWYQQKSSQAPKLLFHYYDKDFNNEADTPDNFQSRRPNTSFCFLDIRSPGLGDTAMYLCATSAPGLAREQYFGPGTRLTVT.

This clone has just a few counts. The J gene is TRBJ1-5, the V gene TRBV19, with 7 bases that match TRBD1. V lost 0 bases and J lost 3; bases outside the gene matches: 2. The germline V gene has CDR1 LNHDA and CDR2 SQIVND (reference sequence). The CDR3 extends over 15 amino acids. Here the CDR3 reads CASSIDGTVNQPQHF. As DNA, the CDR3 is TGTGCCAGTAGTATAGATGGGACAGTCAATCAGCCCCAGCATTTT.

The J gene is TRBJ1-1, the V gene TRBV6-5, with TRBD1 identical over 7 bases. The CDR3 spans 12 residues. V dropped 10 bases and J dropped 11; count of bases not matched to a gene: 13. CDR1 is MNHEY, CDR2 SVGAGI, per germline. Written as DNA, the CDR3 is TGTGCCACCAGACAGGGAACTCTAAGGGCTTTCTTT. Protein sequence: CATRQGTLRAFF.

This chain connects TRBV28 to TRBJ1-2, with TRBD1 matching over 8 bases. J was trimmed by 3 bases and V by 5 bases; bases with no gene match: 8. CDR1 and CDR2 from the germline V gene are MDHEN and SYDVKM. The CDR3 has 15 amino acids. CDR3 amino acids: CASSSEGQGDYGYTF. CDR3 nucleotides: TGTGCCAGCAGTAGCGAAGGACAGGGAGACTATGGCTACACCTTC.

The CDR3 region is CASSPTPGGMNGYTF. DNA for the CDR3: TGTGCCAGCAGCCCCACACCAGGGGGCATGAATGGCTACACCTTC. This chain links TRBV9 with TRBJ1-2, with TRBD1 matching 8 bases. The CDR3 is made up of 15 amino acids. The V gene end was trimmed by 4 bases and the J gene end by 6 bases; junction bases not matched to a gene: 11. Per the germline V gene, CDR1 is SGDLS and CDR2 is YYNGEE.

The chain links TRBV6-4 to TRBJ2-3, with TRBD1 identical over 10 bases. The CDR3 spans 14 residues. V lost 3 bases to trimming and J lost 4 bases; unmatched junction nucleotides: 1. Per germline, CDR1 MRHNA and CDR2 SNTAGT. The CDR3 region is CASSETGGPDTQYF. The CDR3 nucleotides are TGTGCCAGCAGTGAGACAGGGGGCCCAGATACGCAGTATTTT.

The CDR3 region is CASSQGTSGGDEQYF. CDR3 DNA sequence: TGCGCCAGCAGCCAAGGGACTAGCGGGGGAGACGAGCAGTACTTC. V is TRBV4-1 and J is TRBJ2-7; 13 bases match TRBD2. The CDR3 is 15 amino acids. The V segment lost 1 base and the J segment 5 bases; nucleotides outside the gene matches: 2. Germline assignment: CDR1 MGHRA and CDR2 YSYEKL.